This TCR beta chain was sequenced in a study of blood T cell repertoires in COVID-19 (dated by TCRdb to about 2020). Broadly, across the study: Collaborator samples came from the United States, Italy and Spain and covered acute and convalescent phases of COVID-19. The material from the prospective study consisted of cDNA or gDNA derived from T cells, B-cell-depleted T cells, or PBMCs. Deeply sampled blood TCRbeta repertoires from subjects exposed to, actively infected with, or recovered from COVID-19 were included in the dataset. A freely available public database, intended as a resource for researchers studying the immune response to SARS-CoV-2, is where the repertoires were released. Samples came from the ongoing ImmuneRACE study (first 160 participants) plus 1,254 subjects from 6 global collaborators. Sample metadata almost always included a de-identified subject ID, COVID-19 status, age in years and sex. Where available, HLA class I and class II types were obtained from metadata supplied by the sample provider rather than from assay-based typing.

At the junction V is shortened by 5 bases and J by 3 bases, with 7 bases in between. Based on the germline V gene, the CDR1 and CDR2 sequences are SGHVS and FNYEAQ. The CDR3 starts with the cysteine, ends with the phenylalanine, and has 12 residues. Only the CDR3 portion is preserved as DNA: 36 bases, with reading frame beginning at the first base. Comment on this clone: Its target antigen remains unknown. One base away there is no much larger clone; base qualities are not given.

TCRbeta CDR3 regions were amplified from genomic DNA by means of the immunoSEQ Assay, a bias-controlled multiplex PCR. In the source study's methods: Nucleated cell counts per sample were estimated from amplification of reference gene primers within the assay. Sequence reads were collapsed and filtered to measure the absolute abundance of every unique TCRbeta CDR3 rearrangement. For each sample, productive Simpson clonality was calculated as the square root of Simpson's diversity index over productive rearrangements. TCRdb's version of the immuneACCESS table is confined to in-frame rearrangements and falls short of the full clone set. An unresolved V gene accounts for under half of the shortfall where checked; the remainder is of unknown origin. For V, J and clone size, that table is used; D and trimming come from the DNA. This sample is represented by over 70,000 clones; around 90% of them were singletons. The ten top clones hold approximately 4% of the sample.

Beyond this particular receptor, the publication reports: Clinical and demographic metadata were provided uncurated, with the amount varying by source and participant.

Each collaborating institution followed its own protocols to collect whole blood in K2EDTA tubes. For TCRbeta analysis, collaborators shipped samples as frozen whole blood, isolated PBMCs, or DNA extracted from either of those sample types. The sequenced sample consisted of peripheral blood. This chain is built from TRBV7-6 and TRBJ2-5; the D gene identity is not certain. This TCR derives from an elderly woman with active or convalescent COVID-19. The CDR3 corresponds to CASSPQEETQYF. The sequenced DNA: TGTGCCAGCAGCCCTCAGGAAGAGACCCAGTACTTC.